Listed here are 15 T cell receptor beta chains from one sample, sequenced in a study of blood T cell repertoires in COVID-19. Produced via immunoSEQ multiplex PCR; TCRdb's table is partial and in-frame only. The sample includes roughly 250,000 clones, 88% of them seen just once. The sample taken for sequencing was peripheral blood. The receptor source for this set is a woman in her forties who had recovered from COVID-19.

The chain uses TRBV2 and TRBJ2-7; D is uncertain. V lost 6 bases to trimming and J lost 2 bases, with 14 bases between them. This CDR3 spans 14 amino acids. The germline V gene encodes CDR1 SNHLY and CDR2 FYNNEI. The CDR3 DNA follows: TGTGCCAGCAGACGTTCCCTACCACCCTACGAGCAGTACTTC. Translation gives CASRRSLPPYEQYF. Drawing the rest from reference TRBV2 and TRBJ2-7, the complete variable domain is EPEVTQTPSHQVTQMGQEVILRCVPISNHLYFYWYRQILGQKVEFLVSFYNNEISEKSEIFDDQFSVERPDGSNFTLKIRSTKLEDSAMYFCASRRSLPPYEQYFGPGTRLTVT.

The CDR3 coding sequence is TGTGCCAGTAGTATAGTCCTCACAGGGGGCAGGGAGACCCAGTACTTC. It encodes CASSIVLTGGRETQYF. This chain links TRBV19 with TRBJ2-5; TRBD1 aligns across 9 bases. The CDR3 sequence is 16 residues long. With V trimmed by 1 base and J by 5 bases, 8 bases remained unmatched. Germline CDR1 reads LNHDA; CDR2 reads SQIVND (reference sequence).

The chain is built from TRBV19 and TRBJ1-2; D not resolved. The CDR3 contains 14 residues. Trimming pared 10 bases from V and 4 bases from J, leaving 19 bases between. Per the germline V gene, CDR1 is LNHDA and CDR2 is SQIVND (reference sequence). The CDR3 region is CATLDGALGYGYTF. For the CDR3, the DNA is TGTGCCACCTTAGACGGAGCCCTGGGCTATGGCTACACCTTC.

The V and J genes are TRBV6-2 or TRBV6-3 and TRBJ1-2; 8 positions agree with TRBD1. CDR1 MNHEY and CDR2 SVGEGT come from the germline V gene. This CDR3 region has 17 residues. The ends lost 6 bases at V and 2 bases at J; junction bases unmatched: 14. CDR3 amino acids: CASSRGDRRWGNYGYTF. In DNA, the CDR3 is TGTGCCAGCAGCCGGGGGGACAGGAGATGGGGCAACTATGGCTACACCTTC.

V usage is TRBV27 and J usage is TRBJ1-6; 10 bases line up with TRBD1. Germline trimming cut 7 bases from V and 10 bases from J; bases unmatched to any gene: 13. Germline lookup yields CDR1 MNHEY and CDR2 SMNVEV (reference sequence). The CDR3 contains 16 residues. The CDR3 sequence: CASTNPGTGVWSPLHF. The CDR3 region has the DNA TGTGCCAGCACCAACCCCGGGACAGGGGTTTGGTCACCCCTCCACTTT.

The chain couples TRBV5-1 to TRBJ1-1; 7 bases are a match to TRBD1. This CDR3 has 12 residues. V shed 0 bases and J 11 bases; nucleotides not matched to a gene: 4. Germline CDR1 SGHRS, CDR2 YFSETQ. The CDR3: CASSLEGALAFF. The DNA of the CDR3 is TGCGCCAGCAGCTTGGAGGGGGCTTTGGCTTTCTTT.

The rearrangement joins TRBV7-9 to TRBJ2-2; D is ambiguous. Per germline, CDR1 SEHNR and CDR2 FQNEAQ (reference sequence). CDR3 size: 13 residues. Trimming left V 2 bases short and J 6 bases short, with 7 bases between. The CDR3 nucleotides read TGTGCCAGCAGCTTAAGAGGTCCCGGGGAGCTGTTTTTT. As protein: CASSLRGPGELFF.

The genes are TRBV9 and TRBJ2-7; 7 nucleotides align to TRBD2. Germline V lookup: CDR1 SGDLS, CDR2 YYNGEE. This CDR3 is 15 amino acids long. Unmatched junction bases numbered 5, after V lost 0 bases and J lost 2 bases. The CDR3 region is CASSVAGGSPYEQYF. CDR3 sequence (DNA): TGTGCCAGCAGCGTAGCTGGCGGGAGCCCCTACGAGCAGTACTTC.

The sample holds one count of this clone. This chain connects TRBV18 to TRBJ2-7, with TRBD2 matching over 9 bases. Trimming took 2 bases from V and 3 from J; bases not matched to a gene: 2. The CDR3 extends over 14 amino acids. Germline-derived CDR1 and CDR2 are KGHSH and LQKENI. CDR3 sequence (DNA): TGTGCCAGCTCACCAGCGCGGGGGGGCTACGAGCAGTACTTC. Encoded protein: CASSPARGGYEQYF.

V usage is TRBV4-3 and J usage is TRBJ2-7, with D uncertain. The CDR3 is 15 residues long. CDR1 is LGHNA, CDR2 YSLEER, per germline. Trimming shortened V by 0 bases and J by 2 bases, and 11 bases separated the two germline ends. CDR3 coding DNA: TGCGCCAGCAGCCAAGATCCGCAGGCTACCTACGAGCAGTACTTC. It specifies CASSQDPQATYEQYF.

The gene calls are TRBV6-2 or TRBV6-3 and TRBJ2-5; 9 positions agree with TRBD1. Germline values: CDR1 MNHEY, CDR2 SVGEGT. CDR3 length: 14 amino acids. Trimming cost V 2 bases and J 5 bases; bases outside gene matches: 3. CDR3 sequence reads: CASSYTGGRETQYF. In nucleotides, the CDR3 is TGTGCCAGCAGTTACACAGGGGGCCGTGAGACCCAGTACTTC.

The V gene is TRBV19, the J gene TRBJ1-2, with a tentative D call TRBD1 (5 bases). V lost 6 bases, J lost 8 bases, and 19 bases lay in between. CDR1 and CDR2 (germline): LNHDA, SQIVND (reference sequence). The CDR3 covers 14 residues. CDR3 region: CASSPGGVGGGYTF. The CDR3 nucleotides read TGTGCCAGTAGCCCGGGGGGAGTCGGAGGCGGCTACACCTTC.

The genes are TRBV6-6 and TRBJ2-1, with 10 bases identical to TRBD2. CDR3 length: 14 residues. The germline V gene has CDR1 MNHNY and CDR2 SVGAGI (reference sequence). The V and J ends lost 6 bases and 12 bases, in that order; junction bases with no gene match: 11. The CDR3 DNA is TGTGCCAGCAGAGCTAGCGGGGGCCAGATCAGGCAGTTCTTC. This gives the protein CASRASGGQIRQFF.

This sequence joins TRBV25-1 and TRBJ1-2; TRBD1 might be the D (5 bases). Germline-derived CDR1 and CDR2 are MGHDK and SYGVNS. The CDR3 runs 13 residues. Deletions cut 2 bases from V and 7 bases from J, with 11 bases between. DNA of the CDR3: TGTGCCAGCAGTGAAGGGGGACTCTCTGGCTACACCTTC. It translates to CASSEGGLSGYTF.

The chain combines TRBV4-3 with TRBJ1-2; D is ambiguous. Looked up from germline, CDR1 is LGHNA and CDR2 is YSLEER. The CDR3 has 13 residues. With 4 bases removed from V and 3 bases from J, the gap between germline ends came to 9 bases. The CDR3 DNA reads TGCGCCAGCAGCCCGCGGGGAGACTATGGCTACACCTTC. Protein: CASSPRGDYGYTF.